The rows below give T cell receptor beta chains drawn from one sample of a study of spatial heterogeneity in lung cancer. TCRdb used MiXCR to reprocess the 5' RACE reads, holding one entry per CDR3 protein. Here the sample spans tens of thousands of distinct CDR3 sequences, roughly 6.5% being singletons. Sequenced material: PBMCs, taken at surgery. Receptors were obtained from a female donor with early-stage non-small cell lung cancer. Each CDR3 is given without its conserved first and last residue.

>TRBJ2-3|TRBV2
ASSERRAGGPEDTQY
>TRBJ2-5|TRBV7-2
ASSLGASAGQETQY
>TRBJ2-7|TRBV10-3
AISESLAGNNSYEQY
>TRBJ2-7|TRBV9
ASSVDVRGRYEQY
>TRBJ1-1|TRBV6-4
ARLPEGANEAF
>TRBJ2-5|TRBV5-1
TSSFQGRETQY
>TRBJ1-2|TRBV10-3
AISPGTGEGYT
>TRBJ2-1|TRBV6-5
ASGKVASGVGYEQF
>TRBJ1-1|TRBV6-2/TRBV6-3
ASRRDTEAF
>TRBJ2-1|TRBV29-1
SVGQLYNEQF
>TRBJ1-6|TRBV6-1
ASTRRGFNSPLH
>TRBJ2-3|TRBV7-9
ASRSTSGRADTQY
>TRBJ1-1|TRBV25-1
ASSEWQNTEAF
>TRBJ2-3|TRBV20-1
SLAPTSTDTQY
>TRBJ2-7|TRBV6-1
ASMFQGRAYEQY
>TRBJ1-2|TRBV12-5
ASGLLGQGGYT
>TRBJ2-5|TRBV12-3/TRBV12-4
ASSFYRGHQETQY
>TRBJ2-1|TRBV20-1
SARRLAGPYNEQF
>TRBJ2-2|TRBV2
ASSEFRSAGELF
>TRBJ2-1|TRBV11-1
ASTHRSEGSNEQF
>TRBJ2-3|TRBV19
ASRTSGGARGTQY
>TRBJ2-7|TRBV20-1
SARGTSGNEQY
>TRBJ2-1|TRBV10-2
ATRTSGRGEQF
>TRBJ1-2|TRBV19
ASSIDRGQGDGYT
>TRBJ1-1|TRBV9
ASSVGIGSGTEAF
>TRBJ2-1|TRBV6-2/TRBV6-3
ASSARSPRNEQF
>TRBJ2-5|TRBV20-1
SAAGLAGGPHETQY
>TRBJ1-4|TRBV2
ASTPEFNEKLF
>TRBJ2-7|TRBV9
ASSISGGTYEQY
>TRBJ2-7|TRBV9
ASSVVPSGRADEQY
>TRBJ2-3|TRBV20-1
SAGSSISADTQY
>TRBJ2-7|TRBV5-1
ASSLVGGSSYEQY
>TRBJ2-5|TRBV18
ASSPIRTQCQETQY
>TRBJ2-3|TRBV18
ASSPVARMDTQY
>TRBJ2-1|TRBV5-1
ASSPGTGSYNEQF
>TRBJ1-1|TRBV30
AWSVLTTGNTEAF
>TRBJ1-1|TRBV7-9
ASNLLDRGTEAF
>TRBJ2-1|TRBV20-1
SARDRTDYSYNEQF
>TRBJ2-6|TRBV7-9
ASSPPGHSGANVLT
>TRBJ2-1|TRBV4-3
ASSRGWVQGGSRYEPYNEQF
>TRBJ2-1|TRBV7-8
ASSPWWGSSYNEQF
>TRBJ1-2|TRBV7-9
ASSPQDWRSFNYGYT
>TRBJ2-1|TRBV15
ATSRDPGREQF
>TRBJ1-1|TRBV6-6
ASSYSGENTEAF
>TRBJ1-1|TRBV20-1
SARLQGTEAF
>TRBJ2-7|TRBV7-9
VSSSFGAPNSYEQY
>TRBJ2-3|TRBV15
ATASYLTDTQY
>TRBJ2-3|TRBV20-1
SAMGGTGSGTDTQY
>TRBJ2-7|TRBV4-3
ASSQERGISYEQY
>TRBJ2-3|TRBV9
ASSPGTGGPDTQY
>TRBJ2-3|TRBV2
ASSEWRGGTDTQY
>TRBJ2-5|TRBV20-1
SAGQGRETQY